A single sample is the source of the 8 T cell receptor beta chains below, sequenced in a study of shared clonotypes between healthy human individuals. Here immunoSEQ multiplex PCR was the method, and the copy in TCRdb shows in-frame clones only, minus some. Among about 2.4 million clones listed, 93% were seen once. What was sequenced was naive CD4+ T cells from PBMCs. Indicated subset: CD45RA+ positively selected. The origin of the receptors is a man between 18 and 29 years old in good health. Some clones in this sample may be carry-over from other donors' samples.

This rearrangement joins TRBV28 to TRBJ2-7; 15 bases are a match to TRBD2. V was clipped by 4 bases and J by 7 bases; unmatched bases: 14. Germline loops: CDR1 MDHEN, CDR2 SYDVKM. This CDR3 region has 18 residues. In DNA, the CDR3 is TGTGCCAGCAGTTCCTGGACTAGCGGGAGGGCCGGTATAGGGGAGCAGTACTTC. It encodes CASSSWTSGRAGIGEQYF.

This rearrangement joins TRBV7-3 to TRBJ2-7, with 9 bases lining up with TRBD1. The V segment lost 2 bases and the J segment 1 base; nucleotides outside the gene matches: 3. Germline V gives CDR1 SGHTA, CDR2 FQGTGA. This CDR3 spans 15 amino acids. The CDR3 is CASSLGQGMSYEQYF. DNA of the CDR3: TGTGCCAGCAGCTTAGGACAGGGGATGTCCTACGAGCAGTACTTC. Full variable domain (rest looked up from reference TRBV7-3 and TRBJ2-7): GAGVSQTPSNKVTEKGKYVELRCDPISGHTALYWYRQSLGQGPEFLIYFQGTGAADDSGLPNDRFFAVRPEGSVSTLKIQRTERGDSAVYLCASSLGQGMSYEQYFGPGTRLTVT.

For this clone: Additional DNA sequences in this sample encode the identical CDR3. The chain combines TRBV18 with TRBJ1-1; D is ambiguous. V was cut by 2 bases and J by 1 base, with 5 bases left in between. Per germline, CDR1 KGHSH and CDR2 LQKENI. This CDR3 region has 13 residues. The CDR3 protein is CASSPGANTEAFF. Here the CDR3 DNA reads TGTGCCAGCTCACCAGGAGCGAACACTGAAGCTTTCTTT.

The V call is TRBV14, the J call TRBJ2-7; D call uncertain. The V gene lost 0 bases and the J gene lost 0 bases, with 15 bases spanning the gap. This CDR3 spans 17 amino acids. The germline V gene has CDR1 SGHDN and CDR2 FVKESK. Here the CDR3 reads CASSQDRVWPSSYEQYF. The CDR3 nucleotides read TGTGCCAGCAGCCAAGACCGCGTTTGGCCTAGCTCCTACGAGCAGTACTTC.

This rearrangement joins TRBV7-9 to TRBJ2-7; tentatively, D is TRBD1 (6 bases). CDR1 and CDR2 (germline): SEHNR, FQNEAQ (reference sequence). This CDR3 spans 15 amino acids. Trimming cost V 1 base and J 3 bases, with 13 bases left between them. CDR3 in amino acids: CASSLGGTQDYEQYF. In nucleotides, the CDR3 is TGTGCCAGCAGCTTAGGTGGGACACAAGACTACGAGCAGTACTTC.

The chain has TRBV29-1 and TRBJ1-2; D is ambiguous. With 4 bases removed from V and 4 bases from J, the gap between germline ends came to 16 bases. The CDR3 spans 14 residues. Germline V gene data show CDR1 as SQVTM and CDR2 as ANQGSEA. The CDR3 loop is CSVGSSDPFYGYTF. The CDR3 bases are TGCAGCGTTGGGTCGTCAGACCCTTTCTATGGCTACACCTTC. Complete variable domain (other parts from reference TRBV29-1 and TRBJ1-2): SAVISQKPSRDICQRGTSLTIQCQVDSQVTMMFWYRQQPGQSLTLIATANQGSEATYESGFVIDKFPISRPNLTFSTLTVSNMSPEDSSIYLCSVGSSDPFYGYTFGSGTRLTVV.

The chain uses TRBV18 and TRBJ1-3; the D is unclear. The V end was cut by 4 bases, the J end by 0 bases, with 13 bases between. The CDR3 has 16 residues. Germline loops: CDR1 KGHSH, CDR2 LQKENI. CDR3 in DNA: TGTGCCAGCTCACTAAAGGACGGAGACTCTGGAAACACCATATATTTT. As protein: CASSLKDGDSGNTIYF.

The V gene is TRBV4-1, the J gene TRBJ1-2; TRBD1 agrees at 7 bases. V shed 6 bases and J 8 bases; nucleotides not matched to a gene: 9. The CDR3 has 13 residues. CDR1 and CDR2 from the germline V gene are MGHRA and YSYEKL. The CDR3 loop is CASRQTGLEGYTF. CDR3 DNA sequence: TGCGCCAGCAGGCAGACAGGGCTGGAAGGCTACACCTTC.